This T cell receptor beta chain was captured by sequencing in a study of blood T cell repertoires in COVID-19. Study as a whole: Sites across the United States, Italy and Spain contributed samples from acute and convalescent COVID-19. The cDNA or gDNA used as material had been derived from T cells, B-cell-depleted T cells, or PBMCs.

Under the authors' procedure: The assay estimated nucleated cells by amplifying reference gene primers. The repertoire was sequenced with immunoSEQ multiplex PCR; TCRdb's copy has only in-frame clones and lacks some. The D gene and trimming were derived from the DNA, and the V and J assignments and clone size from that table. The table includes about 140,000 clones, about four fifths detected once. The CDR3 runs to 14 residues. The V gene's germline CDR1 is SGHRS and CDR2 YFSETQ. V shed 4 bases and J 5 bases; nucleotides not matched to a gene: 4. Input material: peripheral blood. This receptor was identified in a woman aged 55-70 years with acute or convalescent COVID-19. The chain has TRBV5-1 and TRBJ1-4, with 8 bases lining up with TRBD1. The CDR3 DNA follows: TGCGCCAGCAGCCCAGGGGGCAGGAATGAAAAACTGTTTTTT. Protein: CASSPGGRNEKLFF.